This T cell receptor (beta chain) was recovered during a study of cytomegalovirus exposure and HLA in healthy donors. Overall study findings and caveats: It was found in a later analysis that first-cohort TCR clusters tended to co-occur in the 100 to 150 validation repertoires. The study designated 150 or so TCR beta chains cytomegalovirus-associated.

About this clone itself: The antigen remains unidentified.

This table comes from immunoSEQ multiplex PCR, and its TCRdb copy is limited to in-frame clones, with some not included. The sample has tens of thousands of clones; 85% to 95% are singletons. The material sequenced was PBMCs. The clonotype comes from a man younger than 35 in good health and CMV-seronegative.

In nucleotides, the CDR3 is TGTGCCAGCAGCCAAGAACTAGCGGGGTACTACAATGAGCAGTTCTTC. Protein product: CASSQELAGYYNEQFF. J is TRBJ2-1 and V is TRBV4-2; 10 bases match TRBD2. CDR3 length: 16 residues. CDR1 and CDR2 (germline): LGHNA, YNFKEQ. V was pared by 0 bases and J by 3 bases, with 2 bases of the junction left unmatched.